This T cell receptor (beta chain) originates from a study of blood T cell repertoires in COVID-19. Study-level information: The United States, Italy and Spain were the sources of the acute and convalescent COVID-19 samples.

The repertoire was sequenced with immunoSEQ multiplex PCR; TCRdb's copy has only in-frame clones and lacks some. The sample yields about 240,000 clones, 85% seen once. CDR1 is SGHTS, CDR2 YDEGEE, per germline. Trimming removed 1 base from V and 3 bases from J, with 19 bases in between. This CDR3 has 17 residues. The rearrangement uses TRBV5-8 and TRBJ1-2, with a possible D match to TRBD1 (5 bases). The clonotype was recovered from an older woman with active or convalescent COVID-19. Sequencing used peripheral blood. The CDR3 DNA reads as TGTGCCAGCAGCTTGCGGCAGGGCAGGCCGGGGGACTATGGCTACACCTTC. This encodes CASSLRQGRPGDYGYTF.